One and the same sample provided the 27 T cell receptor beta chains below, sequenced in a study of regulatory T cells in long-lasting Graves disease. Combining iRepertoire HTBI primers with Arm-PCR of CDR3 regions, the authors built TCR beta libraries. TCRdb processed the multiplex PCR reads anew with MiXCR; each CDR3 protein has one entry. The sample records under 300,000 distinct CDR3 sequences, around 16% being singletons. Time point described: newly diagnosed GD, antithyroid drugs for less than 3 months. The authors made the TCR library using RNA they extracted from PBMCs. The sequences come from peripheral blood mononuclear cells (PBMCs), collected at new diagnosis, from a patient treated with antithyroid drugs. These receptor sequences come from a female donor with Graves disease.

The genes are TRBV2 and TRBJ2-7, with D perhaps assigned TRBD1 or TRBD2 (5 bases each). Trimming cost V 6 bases and J 3 bases, with 9 bases left between them. CDR1 and CDR2 (germline): SNHLY, FYNNEI. CDR3 length: 12 amino acids. DNA for the CDR3: TGTGCCAGCAGGGGACCGTACTACGAGCAGTACTTC. It encodes CASRGPYYEQYF.

In this sample, this clonotype turned up many times. A junction end diverges from the germline sequence, so it may reflect a read error. V and J are TRBV12-3 or TRBV12-4 and TRBJ2-1; either TRBD1 or TRBD2 may fit D (5 bases each). The CDR3 covers 11 residues. The CDR3 region is CASSWGNEQFF. CDR3 in DNA: TGCGCCAGCAGCTGGGGGAATGAGCAGTTCTTC.

V gene TRBV7-9 combines with J gene TRBJ2-1; 12 nucleotides agree with TRBD1. V lost 4 bases to trimming and J lost 7 bases; unmatched junction nucleotides: 11. CDR1 is SEHNR and CDR2 is FQNEAQ in the germline V gene (reference sequence). CDR3 size: 17 residues. The CDR3 region has the DNA TGTGCCAGCAGCTATACCGGGACAGGGGGCGCGAGAAATGAGCAGTTCTTC. It is translated as CASSYTGTGGARNEQFF.

This clonotype has a count of ten or more. The rearrangement uses TRBV19 and TRBJ1-6, with D unresolved. The CDR3 is 13 residues long. CDR1 LNHDA and CDR2 SQIVND come from the germline V gene (reference sequence). V was pared by 3 bases and J by 9 bases, with 9 bases between. The CDR3 region has the DNA TGTGCCAGTAGTATTGGGCTGCTTTCACCCCTCCACTTT. This translates into CASSIGLLSPLHF. The complete variable domain, with remaining parts taken from reference TRBV19 and TRBJ1-6, reads DGGITQSPKYLFRKEGQNVTLSCEQNLNHDAMYWYRQDPGQGLRLIYYSQIVNDFQKGDIAEGYSVSREKKESFPLTVTSAQKNPTAFYLCASSIGLLSPLHFGNGTRLTVT.

This clonotype was recorded at least ten times. This chain uses TRBV19 with TRBJ1-1, with 8 bases lining up with TRBD1. This CDR3 is built from 15 residues. The germline V gene has CDR1 LNHDA and CDR2 SQIVND (reference sequence). V gave up 6 bases and J gave up 2 bases; unmatched junction bases: 8. The CDR3, as DNA: TGTGCCAGTAGACCTCAGACAGGGGCTAACACTGAAGCTTTCTTT. As protein: CASRPQTGANTEAFF.

This clonotype was counted at least ten times. This rearrangement joins TRBV7-2 to TRBJ2-3; 7 bases line up with TRBD1. Germline V CDR1 and CDR2: SGHTA, FQGNSA. The CDR3 sequence is 15 residues long. V lost 5 bases to trimming and J lost 2 bases; unmatched junction nucleotides: 7. The CDR3 nucleotides read TGTGCCAGCAGCAAACCGGGACAGCTCACAGATACGCAGTATTTT. Translated, it gives CASSKPGQLTDTQYF.

This chain joins TRBV2 and TRBJ1-1; perhaps TRBD1 as D (5 bases). From germline, CDR1 is SNHLY and CDR2 FYNNEI. V shed 6 bases and J shed 0 bases, with 11 bases lying between them. The CDR3 runs 14 residues. CDR3 residues: CASRRQSMNTEAFF. The CDR3 DNA reads as TGTGCCAGCAGAAGACAGAGCATGAACACTGAAGCTTTCTTT.

This clonotype was detected many times. The chain combines TRBV28 with TRBJ1-1; the D gene is possibly TRBD1 (5 bases). The CDR3 sequence is 14 residues long. Germline V gene data show CDR1 as MDHEN and CDR2 as SYDVKM. The ends were cut back, 6 bases at V and 4 bases at J, with 15 bases in the middle. CDR3 in DNA: TGTGCCAGCAGCACCCCCGTTAGGGGCACTGAAGCTTTCTTT. Protein sequence: CASSTPVRGTEAFF.

This clonotype was seen a few times. V is TRBV11-2 and J is TRBJ2-3, with 7 bases identical to TRBD1. This CDR3 contains 15 residues. Germline loops: CDR1 SGHAT, CDR2 FQNNGV. V lost 5 bases, J lost 5 bases, and 10 bases stayed unmatched. The CDR3 region is CASSTYRGRIDTQYF. DNA of the CDR3: TGTGCCAGCAGCACGTACAGGGGACGCATAGATACGCAGTATTTT.

This clonotype was seen just once. The CDR3 nucleotides are TGTGCCAGCAGTTTAATGGGTTTCGAGCAGTACTTC. It translates to CASSLMGFEQYF. The chain has TRBV12-3 or TRBV12-4 and TRBJ2-7; D is unclear. The CDR3 is made up of 12 amino acids. Trimming shortened V by 2 bases and J by 6 bases, and 8 bases separated the two germline ends.

At least ten counts were recorded for this clonotype. V usage is TRBV2 and J usage is TRBJ2-7, with TRBD1 matching 7 bases. The CDR3 contains 13 residues. The germline V gene encodes CDR1 SNHLY and CDR2 FYNNEI. V lost 7 bases and J lost 6; bases outside the gene matches: 9. The chain's CDR3 is CASTLDRSSEQYF. The CDR3 DNA follows: TGTGCCAGCACCTTGGACAGGTCTTCCGAGCAGTACTTC.

This clonotype appeared many times. The chain is built from TRBV12-3 or TRBV12-4 and TRBJ1-4; D possibly corresponds to TRBD1 (5 bases). The ends were cut back, 8 bases at V and 8 bases at J, with 21 bases in the middle. This CDR3 contains 15 residues. Here the CDR3 reads CASQAHGFRGEKLFF. The CDR3 region has the DNA TGTGCCAGCCAAGCCCACGGGTTTCGGGGGGAAAAACTGTTTTTT.

This clonotype was picked up many times. This chain joins TRBV19 and TRBJ1-4; 7 bases are a match to TRBD1. Germline V gene data show CDR1 as LNHDA and CDR2 as SQIVND (reference sequence). V was pared by 4 bases and J by 12 bases, with 11 bases of the junction left unmatched. This CDR3 region has 14 residues. The CDR3 loop is CASSKGQPVSQLFF. Written as DNA, the CDR3 is TGTGCCAGTAGTAAGGGACAGCCAGTGAGTCAACTGTTTTTT.

This clonotype was seen many times. V gene TRBV2 combines with J gene TRBJ2-1; 11 bases are a match to TRBD2. The CDR3 spans 15 residues. Germline CDR1 reads SNHLY; CDR2 reads FYNNEI. V dropped 4 bases and J dropped 7; count of bases not matched to a gene: 6. For the CDR3, the DNA is TGTGCCAGCAGTGCTACTAGCGGGAGTTTGAATGAGCAGTTCTTC. Translating it yields CASSATSGSLNEQFF.

This clonotype showed up just a few times. The genes are TRBV4-3 and TRBJ2-1; 8 bases agree with TRBD2. The V segment lost 0 bases and the J segment 4 bases; nucleotides outside the gene matches: 8. Per germline, CDR1 LGHNA and CDR2 YSLEER. The CDR3 contains 17 residues. CDR3 DNA sequence: TGCGCCAGCAGCCAAGATTTCGCGGGAGGCGGGTACAATGAGCAGTTCTTC. Translated, it gives CASSQDFAGGGYNEQFF.

This clonotype showed up many times. V gene TRBV6-1 combines with J gene TRBJ2-6; D uncertain. This CDR3 has 15 residues. Germline V gene sequence: CDR1 MNHNS, CDR2 SASEGT. Trimming took 6 bases from V and 0 from J, leaving 9 bases between them. CDR3 residues: CASSPHLSGANVLTF. In DNA form, the CDR3 reads TGTGCCAGCAGCCCCCACCTCTCTGGGGCCAACGTCCTGACTTTC.

This clonotype was seen at least ten times. This chain joins TRBV10-3 and TRBJ1-5; no firm D call. Deletions cut 3 bases from V and 2 bases from J, with 11 bases between. This CDR3 is built from 15 residues. Germline CDR1 and CDR2: ENHRY and SYGVKD. The CDR3 reads CAISDPTWGNQPQHF. CDR3 nucleotides: TGTGCCATCAGTGATCCCACCTGGGGCAATCAGCCCCAGCATTTT.

About this clonotype: This probably arose from a read error, given a far larger clone one base away. The chain links TRBV28 to TRBJ1-1; D not resolved. The germline CDR1 and CDR2 sequences are MDHEN and SYDVKM. This CDR3 region has 14 residues. Trimming shortened V by 2 bases and J by 1 base, and 8 bases separated the two germline ends. The CDR3 is CASSLSEGNTEAFF. In DNA, the CDR3 is TGTGCCAGCAGTTTAAGCGAAGGGAACACTGAAGCTTTCTTT.

This clonotype was counted many times. V gene TRBV5-1 combines with J gene TRBJ1-1; D call uncertain. The CDR3 is 14 amino acids. Trimming cost V 1 base and J 1 base, with 8 bases left between them. Per germline, CDR1 SGHRS and CDR2 YFSETQ. The CDR3 bases are TGCGCCAGCAGCTTGAGTGTTCAGAACACTGAAGCTTTCTTT. This translates into CASSLSVQNTEAFF. The full variable domain, completed using reference TRBV5-1 and TRBJ1-1, is KAGVTQTPRYLIKTRGQQVTLSCSPISGHRSVSWYQQTPGQGLQFLFEYFSETQRNKGNFPGRFSGRQFSNSRSEMNVSTLELGDSALYLCASSLSVQNTEAFFGQGTRLTVV.

Details on this clonotype: A much larger clone lies a single base off, so this may be a read error. This chain joins TRBV15 and TRBJ1-2, with 7 positions matching TRBD1. CDR3 size: 14 residues. With 0 bases clipped from V and 8 bases from J, the junction kept 6 bases outside the gene matches. Germline V gives CDR1 LNHNV, CDR2 YYDKDF (reference sequence). The CDR3 loop is CATSREQGTVGYTF. DNA for the CDR3: TGTGCCACCAGCAGAGAACAGGGGACAGTCGGCTACACCTTC.

In its sample, this clonotype was seen many times. The chain combines TRBV3-1 with TRBJ2-3; 8 bases align to TRBD2. The junction had 6 bases not matched to a gene; V was cut back by 0 bases and J by 1 base. Looked up from germline, CDR1 is LGHDT and CDR2 is YNNKEL (reference sequence). The CDR3 is made up of 17 amino acids. CDR3 sequence: CASSQDWAGGRTDTQYF. DNA of the CDR3: TGTGCCAGCAGCCAAGATTGGGCGGGAGGACGCACAGATACGCAGTATTTT.

This chain links TRBV6-5 with TRBJ1-6; D gene ambiguous. This CDR3 region has 15 residues. V lost 2 bases to trimming and J lost 0 bases, with 5 bases between them. CDR1 and CDR2 (germline): MNHEY, SVGAGI. The CDR3 DNA reads TGTGCCAGCAGTTACAGAGTCTCCTATAATTCACCCCTCCACTTT. Translation: CASSYRVSYNSPLHF.

This clonotype was seen ten or more times. This chain joins TRBV5-4 and TRBJ2-1, with 10 bases identical to TRBD2. Germline CDR1 is SGHNT and CDR2 is YYREEE (reference sequence). This CDR3 contains 15 residues. The junction had 4 bases not matched to a gene; V was cut back by 3 bases and J by 4 bases. Here the CDR3 DNA reads TGTGCCAGCAGCTCCCCGGGACTAGCGTACAATGAGCAGTTCTTC. Encoded protein: CASSSPGLAYNEQFF.

The sample holds many counts of this clonotype. V and J are TRBV2 and TRBJ2-5; 10 nucleotides align to TRBD2. J gave up 6 bases and V 5 bases, and 9 bases lay outside the gene matches. CDR1 is SNHLY, CDR2 FYNNEI, per germline. The CDR3 extends over 15 amino acids. For the CDR3, the DNA is TGTGCCAGCAGTCGGGGAGCGGGAGGGGGACAGACCCAGTACTTC. Protein: CASSRGAGGGQTQYF. Full variable domain (rest looked up from reference TRBV2 and TRBJ2-5): EPEVTQTPSHQVTQMGQEVILRCVPISNHLYFYWYRQILGQKVEFLVSFYNNEISEKSEIFDDQFSVERPDGSNFTLKIRSTKLEDSAMYFCASSRGAGGGQTQYFGPGTRLLVL.

This clonotype was observed many times. The chain uses TRBV24-1 and TRBJ2-1; 8 nucleotides line up with TRBD1. CDR1 is KGHDR and CDR2 is SFDVKD in the germline V gene. The ends lost 0 bases at V and 8 bases at J; junction bases unmatched: 5. This CDR3 contains 15 residues. The CDR3 reads CATSDLQGASDEQFF. CDR3 bases: TGTGCCACCAGTGATTTGCAGGGGGCTTCGGATGAGCAGTTCTTC.

The sample holds many counts of this clonotype. CDR3 residues: CASSQYPDTQYF. Here the CDR3 DNA reads TGTGCCAGCAGCCAGTACCCAGATACGCAGTATTTT. This chain uses TRBV11-3 with TRBJ2-3, with D uncertain. Between the trimmed V and J ends, which lost 5 bases and 4 bases, there was a span of 7 bases. In germline, CDR1 is SGHNT, CDR2 YENEEA. This CDR3 contains 12 residues. The complete variable domain, with remaining parts taken from reference TRBV11-3 and TRBJ2-3, reads EAGVVQSPRYKIIEKKQPVAFWCNPISGHNTLYWYLQNLGQGPELLIRYENEEAVDDSQLPKDRFSAERLKGVDSTLKIQPAELGDSAVYLCASSQYPDTQYFGPGTRLTVL.

J is TRBJ2-5 and V is TRBV5-5; 8 nucleotides agree with TRBD1. CDR3 size: 16 residues. Looked up from germline, CDR1 is SGHKS and CDR2 is YYEKEE (reference sequence). V was clipped by 4 bases and J by 3 bases; unmatched bases: 11. The CDR3 coding sequence is TGTGCCAGCAGCCAACCAAGACAGGGGAGAAAAGAGACCCAGTACTTC. It encodes CASSQPRQGRKETQYF.